Each of the 27 T cell receptor beta chains below was sequenced from the same sample in a study of T cell clusters in autoimmune cytopenias. TRB amplification used roughly 250 ng of peripheral blood genomic DNA. TRB was amplified by touch-down multiplex PCR, primer pools A and B combined. TCRdb reprocessed the multiplex PCR reads, keeping one entry per CDR3 protein, no DNA. This sample contains thousands of distinct CDR3 sequences. The data also belong to a second study, concerning T cell repertoires in aging, cancer and after chemotherapy.

Sequencing input: peripheral blood. These receptors all come from a human donor with an autoimmune cytopenia or autoimmune hepatitis (not recorded which).

This chain links TRBV4-1 with TRBJ1-4; with no DNA, the TCRdb D assignment of TRBD1 cannot be verified. The CDR3 totals 14 residues. Germline V gives CDR1 MGHRA, CDR2 YSYEKL. The CDR3 loop is CASSPQGSAEKLFF.

Considering frequency, this clonotype is medium-sized (0.01 to 0.1%). CDR3 protein: CSVVAVSEQYF. The chain is built from TRBV29-1 and TRBJ2-7. Per germline, CDR1 SQVTM and CDR2 ANQGSEA. The CDR3 sequence is 11 residues long.

The chain links TRBV12-3 or TRBV12-4 to TRBJ1-1; the TRBD1 assignment by TCRdb is unverifiable without DNA. The CDR3 covers 13 residues. The CDR3: CASSGQVNTEAFF.

By frequency, this clonotype registers medium-sized. This chain uses TRBV27 with TRBJ1-2. This CDR3 spans 15 amino acids. Germline-derived CDR1 and CDR2 are MNHEY and SMNVEV (reference sequence). CDR3 sequence: CASSLGSAGNYGYTF.

This clonotype counts as hyperexpanded (1% or more) by frequency. The chain joins TRBV7-9 to TRBJ1-2; checking the TCRdb D call of TRBD1 is not possible without DNA. The CDR3 is made up of 15 amino acids. Germline-derived CDR1 and CDR2 are SEHNR and FQNEAQ (reference sequence). The chain's CDR3 is CASSWGTGTGEGYTF. Full variable domain (missing parts from reference TRBV7-9 and TRBJ1-2): DTGVSQNPRHKITKRGQNVTFRCDPISEHNRLYWYRQTLGQGPEFLTYFQNEAQLEKSRLLSDRFSAERPKGSFSTLEIQRTEQGDSAMYLCASSWGTGTGEGYTFGSGTRLTVV.

J is TRBJ1-6 and V is TRBV5-1. In germline, CDR1 is SGHRS, CDR2 YFSETQ. The CDR3 length is 15 residues. CDR3 residues: CASGVGGTTNSPLHF.

The chain joins TRBV7-2 to TRBJ1-5. This CDR3 has 15 amino acids. Germline values: CDR1 SGHTA, CDR2 FQGNSA. CDR3 region: CASSLGEGRNQPQHF.

V gene TRBV20-1 combines with J gene TRBJ2-1; the TCRdb call, TRBD1, lacks DNA for checking. The CDR3 is 12 residues long. Looked up from germline, CDR1 is DFQATT and CDR2 is SNEGSKA (reference sequence). CDR3 loop: CSSTRGPNEQFF.

The chain has TRBV20-1 and TRBJ1-2; TCRdb picks TRBD1, but there is no DNA to check that call. The length of the CDR3 is 14 residues. In germline, CDR1 is DFQATT, CDR2 SNEGSKA (reference sequence). The CDR3 is CSISQGENNYGYTF.

This rearrangement joins TRBV7-9 to TRBJ1-5; the D gene TCRdb calls, TRBD1, cannot be checked with no DNA. The CDR3 extends over 14 amino acids. From germline, CDR1 is SEHNR and CDR2 FQNEAQ (reference sequence). The CDR3 sequence is CASSPPGGDQPQHF.

This clonotype is called medium-sized based on its frequency. The chain combines TRBV6-6 with TRBJ2-1; checking the TCRdb D call of TRBD2 is not possible without DNA. This CDR3 region has 15 residues. The germline CDR1 and CDR2 sequences are MNHNY and SVGAGI (reference sequence). CDR3 residues: CASIPTSGRVNEQFF.

This clonotype shows up as medium-sized by frequency. This chain uses TRBV7-9 with TRBJ1-2; TCRdb reports TRBD1, a call that lacks DNA to check it against. The CDR3 is 13 residues long. CDR1 SEHNR and CDR2 FQNEAQ come from the germline V gene (reference sequence). CDR3 sequence: CASSLGTGMGYTF. The whole variable domain, remainder taken from reference TRBV7-9 and TRBJ1-2, is DTGVSQNPRHKITKRGQNVTFRCDPISEHNRLYWYRQTLGQGPEFLTYFQNEAQLEKSRLLSDRFSAERPKGSFSTLEIQRTEQGDSAMYLCASSLGTGMGYTFGSGTRLTVV.

CDR3: CASSSPFGANTGELFF. The V and J genes are TRBV6-5 and TRBJ2-2; TCRdb picks TRBD1, but there is no DNA to check that call. Per the germline V gene, CDR1 is MNHEY and CDR2 is SVGAGI. The CDR3 length is 16 residues.

According to its frequency, this clonotype is medium-sized (0.01 to 0.1%). The V call is TRBV30, the J call TRBJ1-2. CDR3 size: 12 residues. Germline values: CDR1 GTSNPN, CDR2 SVGIG (reference sequence). CDR3 residues: CAWSATTYGYTF.

This clonotype ranks as medium-sized in terms of frequency. The chain employs TRBV19 and TRBJ1-6; TCRdb's D call of TRBD1 is untestable without DNA. CDR1 is LNHDA and CDR2 is SQIVND in the germline V gene (reference sequence). CDR3 length: 14 residues. The CDR3 protein is CASSMRGQESPLHF.

This sequence joins TRBV6-5 and TRBJ2-7; without DNA, the TCRdb call of TRBD1 cannot be checked. Per germline, CDR1 MNHEY and CDR2 SVGAGI. The CDR3 length is 12 residues. The chain's CDR3 is CASQGFSYEQYF.

This clonotype shows up as medium-sized by frequency. The chain's CDR3 is CASSLRQGVSQPEHF. The chain carries TRBV6-5 and TRBJ1-5; without DNA, the TCRdb call of TRBD1 cannot be checked. Germline loops: CDR1 MNHEY, CDR2 SVGAGI. CDR3 length: 15 amino acids.

CDR3: CATSRGGGKGQETQYF. The chain employs TRBV15 and TRBJ2-5; lacking DNA, the TRBD2 call made by TCRdb goes unchecked. The CDR3 consists of 16 residues. Germline CDR1 LNHNV, CDR2 YYDKDF (reference sequence).

The chain recombines TRBV25-1 with TRBJ2-7; TCRdb designates TRBD1, a call that cannot be tested without DNA. This CDR3 is built from 14 residues. Per germline, CDR1 MGHDK and CDR2 SYGVNS. This chain's CDR3 is CASSKDRLGYEQYF.

The V call is TRBV12-3 or TRBV12-4, the J call TRBJ1-1; the D gene TCRdb calls, TRBD1, cannot be checked with no DNA. CDR3 size: 14 residues. This chain's CDR3 is CASSKGALNTEAFF.

V is TRBV18 and J is TRBJ1-2; TCRdb's D call of TRBD1 is untestable without DNA. The CDR3 length is 13 residues. Germline V gene data show CDR1 as KGHSH and CDR2 as LQKENI. The CDR3 reads CASSPSGNYGYTF.

The V gene is TRBV10-3, the J gene TRBJ1-5; the TCRdb call, TRBD1, lacks DNA for checking. There are 13 residues in the CDR3. CDR1 ENHRY and CDR2 SYGVKD come from the germline V gene. This chain's CDR3 is CAISGQGYQPQHF.

The rearrangement joins TRBV11-1 to TRBJ2-3. Looked up from germline, CDR1 is SGHAT and CDR2 is FQDESV (reference sequence). The CDR3 contains 14 residues. CDR3 sequence: CASSLAVSTDTQYF. The whole variable domain, filled in from reference TRBV11-1 and TRBJ2-3, reads EAEVAQSPRYKITEKSQAVAFWCDPISGHATLYWYRQILGQGPELLVQFQDESVVDDSQLPKDRFSAERLKGVDSTLKIQPAELGDSAMYLCASSLAVSTDTQYFGPGTRLTVL.

CDR3 residues: CASRQQGSLSNQPQHF. The V gene is TRBV2, the J gene TRBJ1-5; the D call from TCRdb, TRBD1, cannot be confirmed without DNA. The germline gives CDR1 SNHLY, CDR2 FYNNEI. This CDR3 has 16 residues.

The rearrangement links TRBV30 to TRBJ1-5; the D gene TCRdb calls, TRBD1, cannot be checked with no DNA. CDR1 and CDR2 (germline): GTSNPN, SVGIG (reference sequence). The CDR3 is 14 residues long. The CDR3: CAWGRTGRNQPQHF.

This clonotype is classed as medium-sized by frequency. The chain employs TRBV7-9 and TRBJ2-7; the D gene TCRdb calls, TRBD1, cannot be checked with no DNA. The CDR3 runs to 13 residues. Germline lookup yields CDR1 SEHNR and CDR2 FQNEAQ (reference sequence). This CDR3 is CASIKAGGDEQYF.

This clonotype counts as large (0.1 to 1%) by frequency. The genes are TRBV7-6 and TRBJ1-6; TCRdb names TRBD1, which stays unverified in the absence of DNA. This CDR3 contains 14 residues. CDR1 is SGHVS and CDR2 is FNYEAQ in the germline V gene. This chain's CDR3 is CASSSDRGNSPLHF.